These T cell receptor beta chains were read from a single sample in a study of cytomegalovirus exposure and HLA in healthy donors. Some clones are missing from TCRdb's copy, which holds only in-frame ones; the method was immunoSEQ multiplex PCR. The table has approximately 100,000 clones, roughly nine tenths seen once. The sequenced sample was PBMCs. The receptors stem from a man aged 25 to 40 in good health and CMV-seropositive. The CDR3 runs from the conserved cysteine through the conserved F or W. Fields, in order: J gene, V gene, D gene, clone size, CDR3 protein, CDR3 DNA. D genes are given only for firm matches. The size field is filled for only some rows; it gives once, few, many or a size class.

TRBJ2-5 TRBV5-1 NA NA CASMLVFGGGETQYF TGCGCCAGCATGCTCGTTTTTGGGGGCGGAGAGACCCAGTACTTC
TRBJ1-2 TRBV28 NA NA CASSPPASGWYYGYTF TGTGCCAGCAGTCCGCCTGCATCGGGGTGGTACTATGGCTACACCTTC
TRBJ1-5 TRBV7-2 TRBD1 NA CASGLYRGNNQPQHF TGTGCCAGCGGCCTATACAGGGGAAACAATCAGCCCCAGCATTTT
TRBJ2-3 TRBV5-4 TRBD2 NA CASSLGGLAGGDTQYF TGTGCCAGCAGCTTGGGGGGACTAGCGGGTGGAGATACGCAGTATTTT
TRBJ2-1 TRBV2 NA NA CASMRFSYNEQFF TGTGCCAGCATGCGTTTCTCCTACAATGAGCAGTTCTTC
TRBJ2-2 TRBV28 NA NA CASGQRFTGELFF TGTGCCAGCGGACAGCGATTCACCGGGGAGCTGTTTTTT
TRBJ2-5 TRBV18 TRBD1 NA CASSPDRSGAQYF TGTGCCAGCTCACCGGACAGGTCCGGGGCCCAGTACTTC
TRBJ1-1 TRBV5-1 NA NA CASSLELNTEAFF TGCGCCAGCAGCTTGGAGCTGAACACTGAAGCTTTCTTT
TRBJ2-5 TRBV30 TRBD2 NA CAWGPGLAGVETQYF TGTGCCTGGGGGCCCGGGCTAGCGGGAGTTGAGACCCAGTACTTC
TRBJ1-4 TRBV9 NA once CASSVAPATGEKLFF TGTGCCAGCAGCGTAGCCCCAGCTACAGGGGAAAAACTGTTTTTT
TRBJ2-3 TRBV28 TRBD2 once CASSFSLRDYRTDTQYF TGTGCCAGCAGTTTTTCACTCCGGGACTACCGCACAGATACGCAGTATTTT
TRBJ2-7 TRBV28 TRBD1 NA CASRPGQGYEQYF TGTGCCAGCAGACCCGGACAGGGGTACGAGCAGTACTTC
TRBJ2-2 TRBV28 TRBD2 few CASSLSPLAAYTGELFF TGTGCCAGCAGTTTGTCCCCCCTAGCGGCATATACCGGGGAGCTGTTTTTT
TRBJ2-5 TRBV25-1 NA NA CASSNPRRGRGRETQYF TGTGCCAGCAGTAACCCCAGAAGGGGGAGGGGGAGAGAGACCCAGTACTTC
TRBJ1-4 TRBV2 NA NA CASSDRGYGEKLFF TGTGCCAGCAGTGACAGGGGTTATGGAGAAAAACTGTTTTTT
TRBJ1-4 TRBV19 TRBD1 NA CASSILGQGLFF TGTGCCAGTAGTATACTTGGACAGGGGTTGTTTTTT
TRBJ1-4 TRBV27 TRBD1 once CASSPRDRGHEKLFF TGTGCCAGCAGTCCCCGGGACAGGGGGCATGAAAAACTGTTTTTT
TRBJ2-3 TRBV6-6 TRBD1 NA CASREGQGESDTQYF TGTGCCAGCAGGGAAGGACAGGGGGAATCAGATACGCAGTATTTT
TRBJ1-4 TRBV7-9 TRBD1 NA CASRTGGTNEKLFF TGTGCCAGCAGGACAGGGGGAACTAATGAAAAACTGTTTTTT
TRBJ1-4 TRBV6-6 TRBD1 NA CASSTGGVGEKLFF TGTGCCAGCAGTACAGGGGGCGTAGGGGAAAAACTGTTTTTT
TRBJ1-6 TRBV28 TRBD1 NA CASTTGGSYNSPLHF TGTGCCAGCACAACAGGGGGCTCCTATAATTCACCCCTCCACTTT
TRBJ1-2 TRBV13 NA once CASSILIGGVDYGYTF TGTGCCAGCAGCATCTTAATAGGGGGAGTAGACTATGGCTACACCTTC
TRBJ2-2 TRBV28 TRBD1 NA CASSSRTGGFTGELFF TGTGCCAGCAGTTCAAGGACAGGGGGTTTCACCGGGGAGCTGTTTTTT
TRBJ2-1 TRBV7-3 TRBD2 once CASSYSGSPYNEQFF TGTGCCAGCAGCTATAGCGGGAGTCCCTACAATGAGCAGTTCTTC